These T cell receptor beta chains were read from a single sample in a study of OX40 agonist ivuxolimab in advanced cancers. Profiling relied on immunoSEQ multiplex PCR, and the TCRdb table lists in-frame clones only, not all of them. The data hold tens of thousands of clones, with around 86% observed a single time. The source was CD4+ or CD8+ T cells sorted from blood, collected in a trial of the OX40 agonist ivuxolimab. These receptor sequences come from an adult with an advanced solid tumor such as melanoma, head and neck, liver or kidney cancer. Each CDR3 is given with its conserved first and last residue. Fields, in order: D gene, V gene, J gene, clone size, CDR3 protein, CDR3 DNA. D genes are given only for firm matches. The size entry is marked missing in some rows and otherwise reads once, few, many or a size class.

.	TRBV6-7	TRBJ1-1	.	CASSDKQDSNTEAFF	TGTGCCAGCAGTGATAAACAGGACTCGAACACTGAAGCTTTCTTT
.	TRBV18	TRBJ1-2	.	CASSLNREEDYTF	TGTGCCAGCTCACTGAACAGGGAGGAGGACTACACCTTC
TRBD1	TRBV12-5	TRBJ1-1	.	CASGLVPGTGSTEAFF	TGTGCTAGTGGTTTGGTACCCGGGACAGGGAGCACTGAAGCTTTCTTT
.	TRBV11-3	TRBJ2-2	.	CASSLESTGELFF	TGTGCCAGCAGCTTAGAAAGCACCGGGGAGCTGTTTTTT
.	TRBV18	TRBJ1-3	.	CASSPSGSYTSGNTIYF	TGTGCCAGCTCACCAAGTGGGAGTTACACCTCTGGAAACACCATATATTTT
.	TRBV7-3	TRBJ2-3	.	CASSLTGGTSTDTQYF	TGTGCCAGCAGCTTAACAGGGGGGACCAGCACAGATACGCAGTATTTT
TRBD1	TRBV9	TRBJ2-1	few	CASSFTGVEQFF	TGTGCCAGCAGCTTTACAGGGGTTGAGCAGTTCTTC
TRBD2	TRBV6-5	TRBJ2-7	.	CASSSPLAGGVYEQYF	TGTGCCAGCAGTTCCCCCCTAGCGGGAGGAGTCTACGAGCAGTACTTC
.	TRBV27	TRBJ1-6	.	CARGGPTYNSPLHF	TGTGCCAGGGGGGGGCCTACTTATAATTCACCCCTCCACTTT
.	TRBV4-1	TRBJ2-7	.	CASRGSGGARDEQYF	TGCGCCAGCAGGGGTTCGGGCGGAGCCAGGGACGAGCAGTACTTC
.	TRBV4-2	TRBJ2-1	.	CASSPQTGTTAYEQFF	TGTGCCAGCAGCCCCCAGACGGGGACAACTGCATATGAGCAGTTCTTC
TRBD2	TRBV6-5	TRBJ2-3	.	CASSYGGVGTDTQYF	TGTGCCAGCAGTTACGGGGGGGTAGGGACAGATACGCAGTATTTT
.	TRBV14	TRBJ2-5	.	CASSYTRGGIGETQYF	TGTGCCAGCAGTTACACAAGAGGCGGGATAGGAGAGACCCAGTACTTC
TRBD2	TRBV2	TRBJ2-3	.	CASKTSGGATDTQYF	TGTGCCAGCAAAACTAGCGGGGGGGCCACAGATACGCAGTATTTT
TRBD1	TRBV15	TRBJ2-3	.	CATSRDRGPGTDTQYF	TGTGCCACCAGCAGGGACAGGGGGCCCGGCACAGATACGCAGTATTTT
TRBD1	TRBV5-1	TRBJ1-1	once	CASRRGTGAGFNTEAFF	TGCGCCAGCAGGCGCGGGACAGGGGCGGGATTCAACACTGAAGCTTTCTTT
TRBD1	TRBV19	TRBJ1-5	.	CASSILGTGHQPQHF	TGTGCCAGTAGTATCTTAGGGACAGGGCATCAGCCCCAGCATTTT
.	TRBV27	TRBJ1-4	.	CASSFRGNEKLFF	TGTGCCAGCAGTTTTCGGGGTAATGAAAAACTGTTTTTT
TRBD2	TRBV10-3	TRBJ2-6	.	CAISGLAGNSGANVLTF	TGTGCCATCAGCGGTCTAGCGGGAAACTCTGGGGCCAACGTCCTGACTTTC
TRBD1	TRBV18	TRBJ1-4	.	CASSPQTGAELFF	TGTGCCAGCTCACCTCAGACAGGGGCGGAACTGTTTTTT
TRBD1	TRBV23-1	TRBJ2-1	.	CASSQRTGSDNEQFF	TGCGCCAGCAGTCAGAGGACAGGGAGCGACAATGAGCAGTTCTTC
.	TRBV4-1	TRBJ2-3	.	CASSQTSSTQYF	TGCGCCAGCAGCCAGACCTCATCGACGCAGTATTTT
TRBD1	TRBV5-1	TRBJ1-6	.	CASSLLTGALDSPLHF	TGCGCCAGCAGCTTGTTGACAGGGGCCTTGGATTCACCCCTCCACTTT
.	TRBV5-5	TRBJ2-3	.	CASSPSNRVGTDTQYF	TGTGCCAGCAGCCCCAGTAACAGGGTCGGCACAGATACGCAGTATTTT
TRBD1	TRBV5-1	TRBJ2-7	.	CASSPWDRDEQYF	TGCGCCAGCAGCCCATGGGACAGGGACGAGCAGTACTTC
.	TRBV30	TRBJ1-5	.	CAWSVLGGSDQPQHF	TGTGCCTGGAGTGTATTGGGCGGATCCGATCAGCCCCAGCATTTT
.	TRBV5-6	TRBJ1-1	.	CASKRQSNTEAFF	TGTGCCAGCAAAAGACAGTCGAACACTGAAGCTTTCTTT
.	TRBV15	TRBJ2-1	.	CATGPYGDEQFF	TGTGCCACTGGACCCTATGGGGATGAGCAGTTCTTC
.	TRBV5-1	TRBJ1-1	.	CASSFSTDTEAFF	TGCGCCAGCAGCTTTTCCACCGACACTGAAGCTTTCTTT
TRBD2	TRBV2	TRBJ2-7	.	CASTWAGGAYEQYF	TGTGCCAGCACATGGGCGGGAGGCGCCTACGAGCAGTACTTC
.	TRBV7-6	TRBJ2-2	once	CASSLGGSQVELFF	TGTGCCAGCAGCTTAGGCGGGTCTCAGGTGGAGCTGTTTTTT
.	TRBV28	TRBJ2-7	once	CASSPFGLSYEQYF	TGTGCCAGCAGTCCTTTCGGCCTATCCTACGAGCAGTACTTC
.	TRBV29-1	TRBJ2-7	once	CSVEVAGSPYEQYF	TGCAGCGTTGAAGTCGCAGGGAGTCCCTACGAGCAGTACTTC
.	TRBV11-2	TRBJ1-3	.	CASSLFWGPGNTIYF	TGTGCCAGCAGCTTGTTCTGGGGCCCTGGAAACACCATATATTTT
TRBD2	TRBV11-2	TRBJ2-7	.	CASSLTAGELREQYF	TGTGCCAGCAGCCTTACAGCGGGAGAACTACGCGAGCAGTACTTC
.	TRBV19	TRBJ2-7	.	CASSMITAPSYEQYF	TGTGCCAGTAGTATGATCACGGCACCTTCCTACGAGCAGTACTTC
.	TRBV27	TRBJ1-5	.	CASSSGGYQPQHF	TGTGCCAGCAGTTCGGGGGGGTATCAGCCCCAGCATTTT
TRBD1	TRBV6-5	TRBJ2-5	.	CASSPGQLQETQYF	TGTGCCAGCAGCCCGGGACAGTTACAAGAGACCCAGTACTTC
.	TRBV9	TRBJ1-1	.	CASSVDWGGNTEAFF	TGTGCCAGCAGCGTAGACTGGGGCGGGAACACTGAAGCTTTCTTT
TRBD2	TRBV30	TRBJ2-7	.	CAWSHLGRANEQYF	TGTGCCTGGAGTCACCTCGGGAGGGCCAACGAGCAGTACTTC
TRBD2	TRBV23-1	TRBJ2-7	.	CASYWAGAGREQYF	TGCGCCAGCTACTGGGCGGGAGCCGGTCGGGAGCAGTACTTC
.	TRBV19	TRBJ2-4	once	CASSIGKTLAKNIQYF	TGTGCCAGTAGTATAGGCAAGACCTTAGCCAAAAACATTCAGTACTTC
TRBD2	TRBV7-9	TRBJ2-1	.	CASRTGLAGGPGYNEQFF	TGTGCCAGCCGAACCGGACTAGCGGGAGGGCCAGGGTACAATGAGCAGTTCTTC
TRBD1	TRBV30	TRBJ2-7	few	CAWSSTGYDEQYF	TGTGCCTGGAGTTCGACAGGGTACGACGAGCAGTACTTC
.	TRBV5-5	TRBJ2-5	.	CASSLPTQETQYF	TGTGCCAGCAGCTTGCCCACCCAAGAGACCCAGTACTTC
.	TRBV4-1	TRBJ1-1	.	CASSHSRGPRMNTEAFF	TGCGCCAGCAGCCATTCCCGGGGGCCACGGATGAACACTGAAGCTTTCTTT
.	TRBV6-1	TRBJ2-3	.	CASSLGTSTDTQYF	TGTGCCAGCAGTCTCGGGACAAGTACAGATACGCAGTATTTT
.	TRBV30	TRBJ1-1	.	CAPSTNGRGVTEAFF	TGTGCCCCCTCAACAAACGGCAGGGGTGTCACTGAAGCTTTCTTT
.	TRBV6-1	TRBJ1-3	.	CASSSQGTGNTIYF	TGTGCCAGCAGTTCCCAGGGGACTGGAAACACCATATATTTT
.	TRBV6-5	TRBJ1-1	.	CAAKPVSNTEAFF	TGTGCCGCCAAACCGGTTTCGAACACTGAAGCTTTCTTT
TRBD1	TRBV25-1	TRBJ1-4	.	CASSRQGQEATNEKLFF	TGTGCCAGCAGTAGGCAGGGACAGGAGGCGACTAATGAAAAACTGTTTTTT
.	TRBV10-1	TRBJ2-1	.	CASSIASTTYYNEQFF	TGCGCCAGCAGTATAGCGTCCACAACATATTACAATGAGCAGTTCTTC
.	TRBV19	TRBJ1-4	.	CATKSPTNEKLFF	TGTGCCACAAAATCTCCAACTAATGAAAAACTGTTTTTT
TRBD1	TRBV5-4	TRBJ1-1	.	CASSGPDRGGGTEAFF	TGTGCCAGCAGCGGTCCGGACAGGGGAGGAGGGACTGAAGCTTTCTTT
TRBD1	TRBV2	TRBJ1-3	.	CASHTGGAGHTIYF	TGTGCCAGTCACACAGGGGGCGCGGGGCACACCATATATTTT
.	TRBV19	TRBJ1-2	few	CASSIASTGGYGYTF	TGTGCCAGTAGTATAGCTTCGACAGGAGGGTATGGCTACACCTTC
.	TRBV5-1	TRBJ1-1	.	CASSVTGNPGEAFF	TGCGCCAGCAGCGTTACAGGGAATCCAGGTGAAGCTTTCTTT